This TCR beta chain was recovered during a study of T-cell reconstitution after alpha-beta-depleted transplantation in children. This clonotype was counted ten times or more. Unique molecular identifiers were used to barcode this TCRbeta library. In TCRdb, the PCR reads were re-called with MiXCR into one record per CDR3 protein. The table lists some 220,000 distinct CDR3 sequences, about a tenth of them singletons. J lost 4 bases, V lost 4 bases, and 4 bases had no gene match. The CDR3 is 15 residues long. The germline CDR1 and CDR2 sequences are SGHRS and YFSETQ. The TCR comes from a human donor who donated a stem cell graft to a child with acute lymphoblastic leukemia. This chain joins TRBV5-1 and TRBJ2-2, with 10 nucleotides matching TRBD1. This sample comprised PBMCs from the stem cell graft donor, obtained from the stem cell graft. The CDR3 bases are TGCGCCAGCAGCATGACAGGGGGCACCACCGGGGAGCTGTTTTTT. It yields the protein CASSMTGGTTGELFF. The full variable domain, with the rest looked up from reference TRBV5-1 and TRBJ2-2, is KAGVTQTPRYLIKTRGQQVTLSCSPISGHRSVSWYQQTPGQGLQFLFEYFSETQRNKGNFPGRFSGRQFSNSRSEMNVSTLELGDSALYLCASSMTGGTTGELFFGEGSRLTVL.